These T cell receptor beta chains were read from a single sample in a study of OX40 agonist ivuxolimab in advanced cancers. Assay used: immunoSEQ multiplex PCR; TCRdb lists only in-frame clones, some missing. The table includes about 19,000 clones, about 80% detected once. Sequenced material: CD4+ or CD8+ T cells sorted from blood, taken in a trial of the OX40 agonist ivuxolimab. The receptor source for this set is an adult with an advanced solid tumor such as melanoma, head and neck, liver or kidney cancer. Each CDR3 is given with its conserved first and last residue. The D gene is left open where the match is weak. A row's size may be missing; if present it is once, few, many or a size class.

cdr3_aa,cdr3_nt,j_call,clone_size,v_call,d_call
CAISNAPSSYEQYF,TGTGCCATCAGTAACGCACCAAGCTCCTACGAGCAGTACTTC,TRBJ2-7,once,TRBV10-3,.
CASKGDFQETQYF,TGTGCCAGCAAAGGGGACTTCCAAGAGACCCAGTACTTC,TRBJ2-5,.,TRBV2,.
CASTDTGGAGETQYF,TGTGCCAGCACTGACACAGGGGGCGCGGGGGAGACCCAGTACTTC,TRBJ2-5,.,TRBV2,TRBD1
CASSSTGTSGRGYNEQFF,TGTGCCAGCAGCTCCACCGGGACTAGCGGGAGAGGCTACAATGAGCAGTTCTTC,TRBJ2-1,.,TRBV7-9,TRBD2
CASSQTGGGYTF,TGTGCCAGCAGCCAAACAGGGGGAGGCTACACCTTC,TRBJ1-2,.,TRBV5-6,TRBD1
CAWIVPAGGAHSGANVLTF,TGTGCCTGGATTGTCCCCGCAGGGGGCGCCCACTCTGGGGCCAACGTCCTGACTTTC,TRBJ2-6,.,TRBV30,TRBD1
CASSFPGGEWNTEAFF,TGTGCCAGCAGTTTCCCAGGGGGCGAGTGGAACACTGAAGCTTTCTTT,TRBJ1-1,.,TRBV6-5,TRBD1
CASSPEGGPSSYNEQFF,TGCGCCAGCAGCCCGGAGGGGGGTCCGAGCTCCTACAATGAGCAGTTCTTC,TRBJ2-1,.,TRBV5-1,.
CASSLESSNYNEQFF,TGTGCCAGCAGCTTAGAATCTAGCAACTACAATGAGCAGTTCTTC,TRBJ2-1,.,TRBV11-2,.
CASRPNPDRGGGYTF,TGTGCCAGCAGGCCAAACCCGGACAGGGGAGGTGGCTACACCTTC,TRBJ1-2,.,TRBV6-1,TRBD1
CASSWNGPGGGYTF,TGTGCCAGCAGTTGGAATGGGCCTGGAGGGGGCTACACCTTC,TRBJ1-2,.,TRBV27,.
CASSKGESGELFF,TGTGCCAGCAGTAAAGGGGAGAGCGGGGAGCTGTTTTTT,TRBJ2-2,.,TRBV27,.
CASSQDILALPNEQFF,TGTGCCAGCAGCCAAGATATTCTGGCACTGCCGAATGAGCAGTTCTTC,TRBJ2-1,.,TRBV14,.
CASTLRAELFYGYTF,TGTGCCAGCACCTTGCGGGCAGAGCTCTTCTATGGCTACACCTTC,TRBJ1-2,.,TRBV10-3,.
CASSLFRQANYGYTF,TGTGCCAGCAGCTTGTTTCGGCAGGCAAACTATGGCTACACCTTC,TRBJ1-2,.,TRBV5-5,.
CASSYRGGGGAEAFF,TGTGCCAGCAGTTACAGAGGGGGCGGCGGGGCTGAAGCTTTCTTT,TRBJ1-1,.,TRBV6-6,TRBD1
CASSYRLNTEAFF,TGTGCCAGCAGTTATAGGCTGAACACTGAAGCTTTCTTT,TRBJ1-1,.,TRBV6-5,.
CASRPSGSYEQYF,TGTGCCAGCAGACCCAGCGGGTCCTACGAGCAGTACTTC,TRBJ2-7,.,TRBV11-2,.
CSAKQGYGYTF,TGCAGTGCTAAACAGGGTTATGGCTACACCTTC,TRBJ1-2,.,TRBV20-1,.
CASTLKGRGYGYTF,TGTGCCAGCACCCTAAAGGGGCGCGGGTATGGCTACACCTTC,TRBJ1-2,once,TRBV28,.
CAISEDRSWGYTF,TGTGCCATCAGTGAGGACAGGAGTTGGGGCTACACCTTC,TRBJ1-2,once,TRBV10-3,.
CASSQKTTNEKLFF,TGTGCCAGCAGCCAAAAAACAACTAATGAAAAACTGTTTTTT,TRBJ1-4,.,TRBV7-9,.
CASSTGTGASWVTEAFF,TGTGCCAGTAGCACAGGGACAGGGGCTTCCTGGGTCACTGAAGCTTTCTTT,TRBJ1-1,.,TRBV19,TRBD1
CASSDRGPGYEQYF,TGTGCCAGCAGTGATAGGGGCCCGGGCTACGAGCAGTACTTC,TRBJ2-7,.,TRBV6-1,.
CAWSVNSPYEQYF,TGTGCCTGGAGTGTAAACAGCCCCTACGAGCAGTACTTC,TRBJ2-7,.,TRBV30,.
CSVTGRWNTQYF,TGCAGCGTGACAGGGCGATGGAATACGCAGTATTTT,TRBJ2-3,.,TRBV29-1,TRBD1
CATSSIGGATQYF,TGTGCCACCAGCAGCATTGGGGGAGCAACGCAGTATTTT,TRBJ2-3,.,TRBV15,.
CASRARGALNEQFF,TGTGCCAGCAGGGCACGGGGGGCTCTAAATGAGCAGTTCTTC,TRBJ2-1,once,TRBV2,.
CASSEANQPQHF,TGTGCCTCTTCAGAGGCCAATCAGCCCCAGCATTTT,TRBJ1-5,.,TRBV30,.
CASSPTGVRETQYF,TGTGCCAGCTCACCTACAGGTGTTCGAGAGACCCAGTACTTC,TRBJ2-5,.,TRBV18,.
CASSYRDRGYNEQFF,TGTGCCAGCAGCTACCGGGACAGGGGTTACAATGAGCAGTTCTTC,TRBJ2-1,.,TRBV11-2,TRBD1
CASSFEAGGGYTF,TGTGCCAGCAGCTTTGAGGCTGGAGGTGGCTACACCTTC,TRBJ1-2,.,TRBV5-6,.
CASSPRGEKPSRTDTQYF,TGTGCCAGCAGTCCCCGAGGGGAGAAACCCTCCCGAACAGATACGCAGTATTTT,TRBJ2-3,.,TRBV27,.
CASSEVREGYTF,TGTGCCAGCAGCGAAGTAAGAGAGGGCTACACCTTC,TRBJ1-2,once,TRBV7-9,.
CASSPIRDYLHPYNEQFF,TGTGCCAGCTCACCGATTAGGGACTACCTCCACCCGTACAATGAGCAGTTCTTC,TRBJ2-1,.,TRBV18,TRBD2
CASSLDSSGANVLTF,TGTGCCAGCAGCTTAGACTCCTCTGGGGCCAACGTCCTGACTTTC,TRBJ2-6,.,TRBV11-1,.
CASSLRPDTGELFF,TGTGCCAGCAGCCTTAGACCAGACACCGGGGAGCTGTTTTTT,TRBJ2-2,once,TRBV7-2,.
CATQKAQGVLTF,TGTGCCACCCAGAAGGCCCAGGGGGTCCTGACTTTC,TRBJ2-6,.,TRBV5-4,.
CASSSHTIAQSRANVLTF,TGCGCCAGCAGTTCTCACACAATCGCACAAAGTCGGGCCAACGTCCTGACTTTC,TRBJ2-6,once,TRBV10-1,.
CASSLQGAGGETQYF,TGCGCCAGCAGCTTGCAGGGGGCCGGGGGAGAGACCCAGTACTTC,TRBJ2-5,.,TRBV5-1,TRBD1
CASSFGTGRDTQYF,TGTGCCAGCAGCTTTGGGACAGGACGAGATACGCAGTATTTT,TRBJ2-3,once,TRBV7-3,TRBD1
CASSSGAGSGNTIYF,TGCGCCAGCAGCTCCGGGGCGGGCTCTGGAAACACCATATATTTT,TRBJ1-3,.,TRBV5-1,.
CASSRLAGATDTQYF,TGTGCCAGCAGCCGACTAGCGGGAGCCACAGATACGCAGTATTTT,TRBJ2-3,.,TRBV7-2,TRBD2
CASSKTSGEYNEQFF,TGTGCCAGTAGTAAGACTAGCGGGGAATACAATGAGCAGTTCTTC,TRBJ2-1,.,TRBV19,TRBD2
CASSQQGGELFF,TGTGCCAGCAGCCAACAGGGCGGGGAGCTGTTTTTT,TRBJ2-2,.,TRBV11-2,.
CASSRPGQGNYEQYF,TGTGCCAGCAGCCGGCCGGGACAGGGTAACTACGAGCAGTACTTC,TRBJ2-7,.,TRBV28,TRBD1
CASSYNWAGADETQYF,TGTGCCAGCAGTTATAACTGGGCGGGAGCTGACGAGACCCAGTACTTC,TRBJ2-5,.,TRBV6-6,TRBD2
CASSFPPPTGSYEQYF,TGTGCCAGCAGCTTTCCCCCTCCGACAGGCTCCTACGAGCAGTACTTC,TRBJ2-7,.,TRBV11-2,.
CASRRTGGQNIQYF,TGTGCCAGCCGGAGAACGGGGGGGCAAAACATTCAGTACTTC,TRBJ2-4,.,TRBV2,TRBD2